The 20 T cell receptor beta chains presented below share a single source sample, sequenced in a study of T cell repertoires in cytomegalovirus infection. TCRdb itself ran the reads through MiXCR, one entry per CDR3 protein. The sample shows 570,000 or so distinct CDR3 sequences, approximately 40% of them seen only once. These TCRs' antigens remain unknown. The sample was cultured PBMCs, taken from culture after CMV antigen stimulation. All receptors derive from a human donor in good health (CMV status not recorded). Some clones in this sample may be carry-over from other donors' samples.

The chain recombines TRBV19 with TRBJ2-7; 7 nucleotides line up with TRBD1. Germline V gene data show CDR1 as LNHDA and CDR2 as SQIVND (reference sequence). V shed 2 bases and J 3 bases; nucleotides not matched to a gene: 4. The CDR3 covers 14 residues. CDR3: CASSIYRGRYEQYF. In DNA form, the CDR3 reads TGTGCCAGTAGTATATACAGGGGTCGCTACGAGCAGTACTTC.

This clonotype has a handful of counts. The chain links TRBV7-2 to TRBJ2-7; 9 bases are shared with TRBD2. V dropped 5 bases and J dropped 4; count of bases not matched to a gene: 9. CDR1 is SGHTA and CDR2 is FQGNSA in the germline V gene. This CDR3 spans 15 amino acids. The CDR3 spells CASSPRGSGGYEQYF. CDR3 sequence (DNA): TGTGCCAGCAGCCCACGGGGCAGCGGGGGGTACGAGCAGTACTTC.

This clonotype has more than one count but fewer than ten. The rearrangement uses TRBV20-1 and TRBJ2-5; 13 nucleotides match TRBD2. The CDR3 contains 17 residues. Germline CDR1 is DFQATT and CDR2 is SNEGSKA (reference sequence). With 1 base clipped from V and 2 bases from J, the junction kept 7 bases outside the gene matches. This chain's CDR3 is CSARAATGLAGQETQYF. The DNA for the CDR3 is TGCAGTGCTAGAGCGGCCACGGGACTAGCGGGGCAAGAGACCCAGTACTTC.

This chain joins TRBV5-6 and TRBJ1-5, with D tentatively TRBD1 (5 bases). Trimming left V 1 base short and J 11 bases short, with 19 bases between. The CDR3 is 15 residues long. CDR1 is SGHDT, CDR2 YYEEEE, per germline. The CDR3 sequence: CASSLSVQESGAQHF. CDR3 nucleotides: TGTGCCAGCAGCTTGTCGGTTCAAGAATCGGGGGCCCAGCATTTT.

The V call is TRBV5-6, the J call TRBJ2-2; TRBD1 aligns across 11 bases. Germline loops: CDR1 SGHDT, CDR2 YYEEEE. The CDR3 runs 16 residues. Germline trimming cut 4 bases from V and 2 bases from J; bases unmatched to any gene: 4. CDR3 residues: CASSQGQGVNTGELFF. CDR3 coding DNA: TGTGCCAGCAGCCAGGGACAGGGGGTCAACACCGGGGAGCTGTTTTTT.

This clonotype has a handful of counts. The chain combines TRBV4-1 with TRBJ2-3; 8 nucleotides align to TRBD1. CDR1 is MGHRA, CDR2 YSYEKL, per germline. The V and J ends lost 4 bases and 2 bases, in that order; junction bases with no gene match: 5. The CDR3 consists of 15 residues. The CDR3 DNA reads as TGCGCCAGCAGCCCTCAGACAGGGGACACAGATACGCAGTATTTT. This codes for CASSPQTGDTDTQYF.

V is TRBV4-1 and J is TRBJ2-3; 11 bases map to TRBD2. The CDR3 has 16 residues. Unmatched junction bases numbered 6, after V lost 0 bases and J lost 7 bases. Germline V gene lookup returns CDR1 MGHRA and CDR2 YSYEKL. The CDR3 DNA reads as TGCGCCAGCAGCCAAGAACCGGGACTAGCGGCACATACGCAGTATTTT. Amino acid sequence: CASSQEPGLAAHTQYF.

V and J are TRBV19 and TRBJ2-5, with TRBD2 identical over 9 bases. J was trimmed by 6 bases and V by 8 bases; bases with no gene match: 10. The germline gives CDR1 LNHDA, CDR2 SQIVND (reference sequence). This CDR3 has 14 residues. DNA for the CDR3: TGTGCCAGTTCTCCCCAGCGGGGGGACAAGACCCAGTACTTC. This translates into CASSPQRGDKTQYF.

This clonotype was counted only a few times. The J gene is TRBJ2-1, the V gene TRBV7-2; 7 nucleotides align to TRBD2. CDR1 and CDR2 from the germline V gene are SGHTA and FQGNSA. The junction had 9 bases not matched to a gene; V was cut back by 4 bases and J by 3 bases. This CDR3 spans 16 amino acids. The CDR3 sequence is CASSWRWGGGYNEQFF. Written as DNA, the CDR3 is TGTGCCAGCAGCTGGCGGTGGGGGGGGGGCTACAATGAGCAGTTCTTC.

The gene calls are TRBV5-4 and TRBJ1-2; 7 bases fit TRBD1. The CDR3 runs 15 residues. Germline V lookup: CDR1 SGHNT, CDR2 YYREEE (reference sequence). J gave up 4 bases and V 1 base, and 7 bases lay outside the gene matches. CDR3 region: CASSLRPTGSYGYTF. CDR3 coding DNA: TGTGCCAGCAGCTTGCGTCCGACAGGGTCCTATGGCTACACCTTC.

This chain joins TRBV4-1 and TRBJ1-1; no definite D call. This CDR3 region has 13 residues. From germline, CDR1 is MGHRA and CDR2 YSYEKL. V gave up 3 bases and J gave up 5 bases, with 10 bases separating them. The CDR3 reads CASSQGGRTEAFF. The CDR3 DNA is TGCGCCAGCAGCCAGGGTGGGAGGACTGAAGCTTTCTTT.

The gene calls are TRBV6-6 and TRBJ1-6; D is undetermined. Germline CDR1 MNHNY, CDR2 SVGAGI (reference sequence). Trimming shortened V by 2 bases and J by 7 bases, and 9 bases separated the two germline ends. CDR3 length: 14 amino acids. CDR3 DNA sequence: TGTGCCAGCAGTTACGGGGTGCCCAATTCACCCCTCCACTTT. This gives the protein CASSYGVPNSPLHF.

The rearrangement links TRBV7-6 to TRBJ2-7, with 11 bases that match TRBD1. From germline, CDR1 is SGHVS and CDR2 FNYEAQ. The CDR3 has 15 amino acids. V dropped 4 bases and J dropped 8; count of bases not matched to a gene: 10. The CDR3 protein is CASSSVWDRGSKQYF. The CDR3 DNA is TGTGCCAGCAGCTCAGTGTGGGACAGGGGGTCTAAGCAGTACTTC.

The gene calls are TRBV12-3 or TRBV12-4 and TRBJ2-3, with unresolved D. V shed 6 bases and J shed 2 bases, with 9 bases lying between them. The CDR3 loop spans 13 amino acids. The CDR3 here is CASRGFNTDTQYF. In DNA, the CDR3 is TGTGCCAGCAGGGGCTTTAACACAGATACGCAGTATTTT.

There are many counts of this clonotype. The chain employs TRBV7-2 and TRBJ2-2, with 7 bases aligning to TRBD2. The CDR3 consists of 15 residues. V lost 5 bases to trimming and J lost 5 bases; unmatched junction nucleotides: 8. Per germline, CDR1 SGHTA and CDR2 FQGNSA. This CDR3 reads CASSILPGGTGELFF. For the CDR3, the DNA is TGTGCCAGCAGCATCCTCCCGGGGGGTACCGGGGAGCTGTTTTTT. The variable domain in full, with the rest retrieved from reference TRBV7-2 and TRBJ2-2, is GAGVSQSPSNKVTEKGKDVELRCDPISGHTALYWYRQSLGQGLEFLIYFQGNSAPDKSGLPSDRFSAERTGGSVSTLTIQRTQQEDSAVYLCASSILPGGTGELFFGEGSRLTVL.

This clonotype has a handful of counts. Here the CDR3 DNA reads TGTGCCAGCAACCTAGGGGGGGCCAATCAGCCCCAGCATTTT. The encoded protein is CASNLGGANQPQHF. The chain has TRBV12-3 or TRBV12-4 and TRBJ1-5; TRBD1 might be the D (6 bases). The length of the CDR3 is 14 residues. The ends were cut back, 7 bases at V and 3 bases at J, with 13 bases in the middle.

This sequence joins TRBV20-1 and TRBJ1-1; 7 bases map to TRBD1. CDR1 is DFQATT, CDR2 SNEGSKA, per germline (reference sequence). V shed 0 bases and J 1 base; nucleotides not matched to a gene: 11. This CDR3 contains 17 residues. CDR3 in DNA: TGCAGTGCTAGAGATTTCAGGCGGGGACAGACGAACACTGAAGCTTTCTTT. Residues: CSARDFRRGQTNTEAFF.

This clonotype was detected ten times or more. This chain joins TRBV6-1 and TRBJ1-1; weak D call: TRBD1 (5 bases). The CDR3 has 13 residues. V shed 6 bases and J shed 3 bases, with 11 bases lying between them. CDR1 and CDR2 from the germline V gene are MNHNS and SASEGT. The DNA for the CDR3 is TGTGCCAGCAGCACCTGGGGCCACACTGAAGCTTTCTTT. This encodes CASSTWGHTEAFF.

V is TRBV5-4 and J is TRBJ2-7, with TRBD1 matching over 11 bases. This CDR3 is 17 amino acids long. V dropped 3 bases and J dropped 1; count of bases not matched to a gene: 9. Per germline, CDR1 SGHNT and CDR2 YYREEE (reference sequence). CDR3 nucleotides: TGTGCCAGCAGCTCGCCACGGGACAGGGGGGGATCCTACGAGCAGTACTTC. Its translation: CASSSPRDRGGSYEQYF.

This clonotype was counted between two and nine times. This sequence joins TRBV11-2 and TRBJ2-2; 10 bases fit TRBD2. The germline gives CDR1 SGHAT, CDR2 FQNNGV. J gave up 4 bases and V 4 bases, and 6 bases lay outside the gene matches. The CDR3 has 16 amino acids. DNA for the CDR3: TGTGCCAGCAGCTCTAAGCGGGGGGGCATCACCGGGGAGCTGTTTTTT. Its translation: CASSSKRGGITGELFF.